Presented here are 16 T cell receptor beta chains from one specimen sequenced in a study of T cells in Graves' hyperthyroidism and ophthalmopathy. Amplified TCR beta CDR3 regions derived from RNA transcripts. The TCR CDR3 first-round RT-PCR relied on the HTBI primer set. TCRdb called the multiplex PCR reads again in MiXCR, with one record for every CDR3 protein. The sample holds 500,000 to 600,000 distinct CDR3 sequences, just under 20% seen once. Sequencing was carried out using blood. The receptors stem from a man aged 35-49 years with Graves' ophthalmopathy.

This clonotype was seen at least ten times. This chain uses TRBV11-2 with TRBJ2-5; D call uncertain. This CDR3 comprises 14 residues. The V gene lost 7 bases and the J gene lost 4 bases, with 16 bases spanning the gap. Germline lookup yields CDR1 SGHAT and CDR2 FQNNGV. DNA for the CDR3: TGTGCCAGCACCCATTCCGCCAGAGGAGAGACCCAGTACTTC. This gives the protein CASTHSARGETQYF.

This clonotype was counted between two and nine times. V gene TRBV30 combines with J gene TRBJ2-7; D remains ambiguous. The ends were cut back, 0 bases at V and 1 base at J, with 7 bases in the middle. CDR3 length: 13 amino acids. Germline-derived CDR1 and CDR2 are GTSNPN and SVGIG (reference sequence). Here the CDR3 DNA reads TGTGCCTGGAGTGTACATTTGTCCTACGAGCAGTACTTC. It translates to CAWSVHLSYEQYF.

This chain joins TRBV6-2 or TRBV6-3 and TRBJ2-5; D gene unclear. This CDR3 contains 9 residues. CDR1 and CDR2 from the germline V gene are MNHEY and SVGEGT. V lost 6 bases to trimming and J lost 10 bases, with 6 bases between them. CDR3 loop: CASSWYQYF. The CDR3 DNA reads as TGTGCCAGCAGCTGGTACCAGTACTTC.

The chain joins TRBV30 to TRBJ2-5; 10 bases line up with TRBD2. The V gene's germline CDR1 is GTSNPN and CDR2 SVGIG (reference sequence). The CDR3 runs 14 residues. V lost 0 bases to trimming and J lost 8 bases; unmatched junction nucleotides: 6. The CDR3 is CAWSVLASGGTQYF. The CDR3 DNA sequence: TGTGCCTGGAGTGTACTGGCTAGCGGGGGAACCCAGTACTTC.

This clonotype was seen at least ten times. This sequence joins TRBV28 and TRBJ1-3, with 8 bases aligning to TRBD1. The V and J ends lost 2 bases and 2 bases, in that order; junction bases with no gene match: 2. Germline V gene data show CDR1 as MDHEN and CDR2 as SYDVKM. The CDR3 length is 15 residues. The CDR3 here is CASSLNRGAGNTIYF. The CDR3 coding sequence is TGTGCCAGCAGTTTAAACAGGGGGGCTGGAAACACCATATATTTT. The full variable domain, with the rest looked up from reference TRBV28 and TRBJ1-3, is DVKVTQSSRYLVKRTGEKVFLECVQDMDHENMFWYRQDPGLGLRLIYFSYDVKMKEKGDIPEGYSVSREKKERFSLILESASTNQTSMYLCASSLNRGAGNTIYFGEGSWLTVV.

This clonotype was observed a few times. The chain uses TRBV5-8 and TRBJ2-7; tentatively, D is TRBD1 or TRBD2 (5 bases each). V was shortened by 6 bases and J by 6 bases, with 19 bases between the two germline ends. The CDR3 length is 14 residues. From germline, CDR1 is SGHTS and CDR2 YDEGEE. CDR3: CASTIGAGRPEQYF. Here the CDR3 DNA reads TGTGCCAGCACTATCGGGGCAGGGCGGCCCGAGCAGTACTTC.

In its sample, this clonotype was seen many times. This chain uses TRBV6-1 with TRBJ2-1, with D hard to call. The CDR3 length is 13 residues. Germline V lookup: CDR1 MNHNS, CDR2 SASEGT. V was clipped by 6 bases and J by 6 bases, with 12 bases between them. The CDR3 region is CASSHKMGNEQFF. Written as DNA, the CDR3 is TGTGCCAGCAGCCACAAAATGGGCAATGAGCAGTTCTTC.

The table lists this clonotype with a few counts. The chain carries TRBV9 and TRBJ2-4; 8 bases are shared with TRBD1. The CDR3 is 18 amino acids. The ends lost 3 bases at V and 7 bases at J; junction bases unmatched: 18. Germline values: CDR1 SGDLS, CDR2 YYNGEE. The CDR3 DNA sequence: TGTGCCAGCAGCGAGGGTTCAGGGGGCGAGGGTGCGGGGAACATTCAGTACTTC. Translated: CASSEGSGGEGAGNIQYF.

This clonotype came up a few times. This sequence joins TRBV5-1 and TRBJ2-3; a weak D match, TRBD1 (6 bases). The CDR3 extends over 16 amino acids. V dropped 3 bases and J dropped 6 bases, with 20 bases sitting between them. Looked up from germline, CDR1 is SGHRS and CDR2 is YFSETQ. Written as DNA, the CDR3 is TGCGCCAGCAGCTCAAGGACAGTTTCCTTCCCGGATACGCAGTATTTT. Protein sequence: CASSSRTVSFPDTQYF.

In this sample, this clonotype turned up many times. The chain has TRBV5-1 and TRBJ2-1, with 10 bases lining up with TRBD2. The germline gives CDR1 SGHRS, CDR2 YFSETQ. CDR3 length: 16 amino acids. V gave up 4 bases and J gave up 3 bases; unmatched junction bases: 7. The CDR3 DNA reads as TGCGCCAGCAGCCCCCAGCTAGCGGGGGACTACAATGAGCAGTTCTTC. Its translation is CASSPQLAGDYNEQFF.

The rearrangement joins TRBV5-1 to TRBJ2-4; 8 bases line up with TRBD2. The CDR3 consists of 18 residues. CDR1 and CDR2 from the germline V gene are SGHRS and YFSETQ. J lost 0 bases, V lost 3 bases, and 11 bases had no gene match. CDR3 sequence reads: CASSSTSGASLAKNIQYF. The CDR3 region has the DNA TGCGCCAGCAGCTCTACTAGCGGAGCGAGTCTAGCCAAAAACATTCAGTACTTC.

This clonotype was detected many times. V and J are TRBV24-1 and TRBJ2-1; 8 bases are shared with TRBD1. The CDR3 has 17 amino acids. Germline V lookup: CDR1 KGHDR, CDR2 SFDVKD. J gave up 4 bases and V 4 bases, and 11 bases lay outside the gene matches. This CDR3 is CATSEHKTGAIYNEQFF. CDR3 in DNA: TGTGCCACCAGTGAACACAAGACAGGGGCTATATACAATGAGCAGTTCTTC.

The chain joins TRBV6-2 or TRBV6-3 to TRBJ2-2, with 16 bases that match TRBD2. The CDR3 covers 18 residues. Losses at the gene ends were 6 bases for V and 1 base for J; bases not matched to a gene: 5. Germline V lookup: CDR1 MNHEY, CDR2 SVGEGT. In nucleotides, the CDR3 is TGTGCCAGCAGAGGGACTAGCGGGAGGGCCGGGAACACCGGGGAGCTGTTTTTT. This translates into CASRGTSGRAGNTGELFF.

The rearrangement uses TRBV5-8 and TRBJ1-3, with D maybe TRBD1 (5 bases). Per germline, CDR1 SGHTS and CDR2 YDEGEE. CDR3 length equals 14 residues. Trimming stripped 0 bases from V and 6 bases from J, with 10 bases between. CDR3 DNA: TGTGCCAGCAGCTTGGTCGGGGCGGAAAACACCATATATTTT. The encoded protein is CASSLVGAENTIYF. The full variable domain, rest sourced from reference TRBV5-8 and TRBJ1-3, is EAGVTQSPTHLIKTRGQQATLRCSPISGHTSVYWYQQALGLGLQFLLWYDEGEERNRGNFPPRFSGRQFPNYSSELNVNALELEDSALYLCASSLVGAENTIYFGEGSWLTVV.

This clonotype has ten or more counts. The rearrangement uses TRBV18 and TRBJ1-1; 7 bases match TRBD1. This CDR3 has 15 amino acids. J was trimmed by 2 bases and V by 3 bases; bases with no gene match: 6. Germline loops: CDR1 KGHSH, CDR2 LQKENI. In nucleotides, the CDR3 is TGTGCCAGCTCACCCGGACAGGCAGCAAACACTGAAGCTTTCTTT. Its translation is CASSPGQAANTEAFF. The full variable domain, in which reference TRBV18 and TRBJ1-1 provide the parts outside the CDR3, is NAGVMQNPRHLVRRRGQEARLRCSPMKGHSHVYWYRQLPEEGLKFMVYLQKENIIDESGMPKERFSAEFPKEGPSILRIQQVVRGDSAAYFCASSPGQAANTEAFFGQGTRLTVV.

Only a few counts were recorded for this clonotype. This chain links TRBV6-2 or TRBV6-3 with TRBJ2-7; maybe TRBD1 (6 bases). CDR3 length: 14 residues. V lost 0 bases and J lost 4, with 10 bases in between. Germline V lookup: CDR1 MNHEY, CDR2 SVGEGT. The CDR3 loop reads CASSYSTRGYEQYF. The DNA of the CDR3 is TGTGCCAGCAGTTACTCGACCAGGGGATACGAGCAGTACTTC.